One T cell receptor beta chain is described in this entry. Sequenced by immunoSEQ multiplex PCR; TCRdb stores in-frame clones only, minus some. The sample yields roughly 65,000 clones, 80% to 95% seen once. The CDR3 extends over 19 amino acids. V was pared by 1 base and J by 4 bases, with 23 bases between. Germline CDR1 and CDR2: SGHKS and YYEKEE (reference sequence). The data stem from a study of cytomegalovirus exposure and HLA in healthy donors. Study information: The approximately 110 validation repertoires, a later analysis reported, used the same platform as the roughly 660 repertoires from the first cohort.

This sequence joins TRBV5-5 and TRBJ2-2; possible D gene TRBD2, 6 bases. This sequence originates from a man between 18 and 29 years old in good health and CMV-seropositive. The sample taken for sequencing was PBMCs. Written as DNA, the CDR3 is TGTGCCAGCAGCTTGAAGGTGGTCGCAGCGGGTGGTTCCACCGGGGAGCTGTTTTTT. Protein product: CASSLKVVAAGGSTGELFF.